Below are 29 T cell receptor beta chains sequenced from a single sample in a study of CD8+ T cells in alopecia areata. Treatment denoted: oral pan-JAK inhibitor, 5-10 mg twice daily. TCR sequencing used cDNA made by reverse transcription of extracted RNA. Method: immunoSEQ multiplex PCR; TCRdb's copy keeps in-frame clones and lacks some. There are 120,000 to 150,000 clones in the sample; about 88% occur only once, and roughly an eighth lies in the top ten. The starting material was CD8+ T cells sorted from blood, obtained at week 4, from a patient treated with tofacitinib. The receptors originated from a human donor with alopecia areata.

This chain links TRBV7-9 with TRBJ2-1; 7 bases are a match to TRBD1. The length of the CDR3 is 15 residues. V was clipped by 2 bases and J by 2 bases; unmatched bases: 3. Germline values: CDR1 SEHNR, CDR2 FQNEAQ (reference sequence). The CDR3 sequence is CASSLTGDPYNEQFF. The CDR3 DNA sequence: TGTGCCAGCAGCTTAACAGGGGACCCCTACAATGAGCAGTTCTTC.

The chain is built from TRBV7-9 and TRBJ2-7, with D perhaps matching TRBD1 (6 bases). Germline V lookup: CDR1 SEHNR, CDR2 FQNEAQ (reference sequence). The CDR3 totals 15 residues. V lost 5 bases and J lost 2, with 16 bases in between. CDR3 in amino acids: CASSIYRDAAYEQYF. The DNA for the CDR3 is TGTGCCAGCAGCATATACAGGGATGCTGCCTACGAGCAGTACTTC.

The rearrangement links TRBV19 to TRBJ1-4, with D uncertain. Trimming cost V 4 bases and J 2 bases, with 11 bases left between them. The CDR3 extends over 15 amino acids. Germline V gives CDR1 LNHDA, CDR2 SQIVND (reference sequence). The CDR3 DNA follows: TGTGCCAGTAGTACGGCAGTAGGCACTAATGAAAAACTGTTTTTT. Translated: CASSTAVGTNEKLFF.

The CDR3 DNA follows: TGTGCCAGCAGCCCGACAGAATATCAGCCCCAGCATTTT. Protein: CASSPTEYQPQHF. The chain uses TRBV27 and TRBJ1-5; D might be TRBD1 (5 bases). The germline V gene has CDR1 MNHEY and CDR2 SMNVEV (reference sequence). This CDR3 comprises 13 residues. With 6 bases removed from V and 5 bases from J, the gap between germline ends came to 11 bases.

This chain links TRBV7-9 with TRBJ1-2; D remains unclear. V lost 1 base, J lost 8 bases, and 8 bases lay in between. The germline V gene has CDR1 SEHNR and CDR2 FQNEAQ (reference sequence). The CDR3 length is 12 residues. The DNA for the CDR3 is TGTGCCAGCAGCTTAGAAGGTCTGGGCTACACCTTC. Translating it yields CASSLEGLGYTF.

V gene TRBV27 combines with J gene TRBJ2-1; no clear D. Germline-derived CDR1 and CDR2 are MNHEY and SMNVEV (reference sequence). The CDR3 loop spans 13 amino acids. V was trimmed by 6 bases and J by 0 bases, leaving 6 bases between them. CDR3 in DNA: TGTGCCAGCAGGACAAGCTCCTACAATGAGCAGTTCTTC. Protein product: CASRTSSYNEQFF.

This sequence joins TRBV18 and TRBJ1-1; TRBD1 aligns across 7 bases. CDR1 is KGHSH, CDR2 LQKENI, per germline. The CDR3 is 14 residues long. V trimming: 4 bases; J trimming: 1 base; junction bases outside the gene matches: 3. The CDR3 nucleotides are TGTGCCAGCTCACAGGACAGGTGGAACACTGAAGCTTTCTTT. This translates into CASSQDRWNTEAFF.

This chain joins TRBV4-1 and TRBJ2-5; D is possibly TRBD2 (5 bases). CDR1 and CDR2 (germline): MGHRA, YSYEKL. The CDR3 is 15 residues long. V lost 1 base, J lost 4 bases, and 13 bases lay in between. CDR3 nucleotide sequence: TGCGCCAGCAGCCAAGTTAGGGAGAGTGGAGAGACCCAGTACTTC. Encoded protein: CASSQVRESGETQYF.

This clone showed up just a few times. The chain couples TRBV5-1 to TRBJ2-3, with D possibly being TRBD1 or TRBD2 (5 bases each). CDR3 length equals 14 residues. Looked up from germline, CDR1 is SGHRS and CDR2 is YFSETQ. The V gene lost 7 bases and the J gene lost 1 base, with 13 bases spanning the gap. The CDR3 region is CASAPGRGTDTQYF. As DNA, the CDR3 is TGCGCCAGCGCCCCGGGACGGGGCACAGATACGCAGTATTTT.

The rearrangement joins TRBV6-5 to TRBJ2-7; D uncertain. V lost 0 bases and J 2 bases, leaving 8 bases between the germline ends. The germline V gene has CDR1 MNHEY and CDR2 SVGAGI. This CDR3 is built from 14 residues. In nucleotides, the CDR3 is TGTGCCAGCAGTTACTCGGCCAGCCCCTACGAGCAGTACTTC. This encodes CASSYSASPYEQYF.

This clone was counted once. CDR3 protein: CASSIVLGGNEQFF. Here the CDR3 DNA reads TGTGCCAGTAGTATAGTGTTGGGTGGCAATGAGCAGTTCTTC. This rearrangement joins TRBV19 to TRBJ2-1; no reliable D call. Germline CDR1 reads LNHDA; CDR2 reads SQIVND (reference sequence). CDR3 size: 14 residues. V lost 1 base to trimming and J lost 6 bases, with 10 bases between them.

This clone appeared a few times. The chain employs TRBV7-9 and TRBJ2-3; possible D gene TRBD1, 6 bases. Germline V gene data show CDR1 as SEHNR and CDR2 as FQNEAQ (reference sequence). The CDR3 length is 15 residues. V lost 4 bases and J lost 0, with 11 bases in between. CDR3 sequence: CASSSGTLSTDTQYF. For the CDR3, the DNA is TGTGCCAGCAGCTCCGGGACACTCAGCACAGATACGCAGTATTTT.

The chain joins TRBV7-9 to TRBJ2-5; D call uncertain. Germline-derived CDR1 and CDR2 are SEHNR and FQNEAQ (reference sequence). Between the trimmed V and J ends, which lost 2 bases and 2 bases, there was a span of 12 bases. The CDR3 contains 15 residues. The CDR3 protein is CASSLTADFQETQYF. CDR3 DNA: TGTGCCAGCAGCTTAACTGCGGATTTTCAAGAGACCCAGTACTTC.

This chain connects TRBV7-3 to TRBJ2-1; TRBD2 matches 14 bases. CDR3 size: 16 residues. After removal of 4 bases from V and 3 bases from J, the junction contained 2 bases not matched to a gene. CDR1 and CDR2 (germline): SGHTA, FQGTGA. The CDR3 sequence is CASSSGTSGSYNEQFF. The CDR3 coding sequence is TGTGCCAGCAGCTCCGGGACTAGCGGGAGCTACAATGAGCAGTTCTTC.

This rearrangement joins TRBV29-1 to TRBJ2-7; TRBD1 matches 8 bases. Germline V lookup: CDR1 SQVTM, CDR2 ANQGSEA. The length of the CDR3 is 14 residues. J lost 4 bases, V lost 7 bases, and 12 bases had no gene match. Here the CDR3 DNA reads TGCAGCGGTGTCCTGGCGGACAGGGTGTACGAGCAGTACTTC. It translates to CSGVLADRVYEQYF.

This clone turned up a few times. The chain carries TRBV29-1 and TRBJ2-3; tentatively, D is TRBD1 (7 bases). Between the trimmed V and J ends, which lost 6 bases and 1 base, there was a span of 17 bases. The germline CDR1 and CDR2 sequences are SQVTM and ANQGSEA. This CDR3 is built from 15 residues. The CDR3 region has the DNA TGCAGCGTGGACCAAGGAGGGACAGGCACAGATACGCAGTATTTT. Amino acid sequence: CSVDQGGTGTDTQYF.

The chain combines TRBV29-1 with TRBJ2-7, with D unclear. Between the trimmed V and J ends, which lost 4 bases and 0 bases, there was a span of 16 bases. CDR1 is SQVTM and CDR2 is ANQGSEA in the germline V gene. This CDR3 comprises 15 residues. CDR3 in amino acids: CSVVGTRPFSYEQYF. DNA of the CDR3: TGCAGCGTTGTGGGCACCCGACCGTTCTCCTACGAGCAGTACTTC.

The gene calls are TRBV9 and TRBJ2-1, with a possible D match to TRBD1 (7 bases). This CDR3 contains 15 residues. The ends were cut back, 3 bases at V and 6 bases at J, with 16 bases in the middle. Germline loops: CDR1 SGDLS, CDR2 YYNGEE. CDR3 protein: CASSGTGDSFNEQFF. DNA for the CDR3: TGTGCCAGCAGCGGGACGGGGGACAGTTTCAATGAGCAGTTCTTC.

This clone has just a few counts. DNA for the CDR3: TGTGCCATCAGTGAGTCTACTAGCGGGCCCACCTACAATGAGCAGTTCTTC. Protein product: CAISESTSGPTYNEQFF. The J gene is TRBJ2-1, the V gene TRBV10-3, with 9 bases fitting TRBD2. The trim removed 0 bases at V and 2 bases at J, leaving 5 bases unmatched. Germline V gives CDR1 ENHRY, CDR2 SYGVKD. This CDR3 is 17 amino acids long.

CDR3 region: CASSNRDGTSYEQYF. The DNA of the CDR3 is TGTGCCAGCAGTAACCGGGACGGAACTTCCTACGAGCAGTACTTC. The chain links TRBV6-6 to TRBJ2-7, with D perhaps being TRBD1 or TRBD2 (5 bases each). Trimming took off 5 bases at V and 1 base at J, with 15 bases between the two ends. Per germline, CDR1 MNHNY and CDR2 SVGAGI (reference sequence). The CDR3 runs to 15 residues.

Of note for this clone: This CDR3 is also generated by other DNA sequences in the sample. The chain is built from TRBV7-9 and TRBJ2-3; D remains ambiguous. This CDR3 has 15 amino acids. Between the trimmed V and J ends, which lost 3 bases and 0 bases, there was a span of 10 bases. Germline-derived CDR1 and CDR2 are SEHNR and FQNEAQ (reference sequence). The DNA of the CDR3 is TGTGCCAGCAGCTTGCGCGGAGCTAGCACAGATACGCAGTATTTT. Translation gives CASSLRGASTDTQYF.

This chain links TRBV4-2 with TRBJ2-2; 9 positions match TRBD2. Germline CDR1 is LGHNA and CDR2 is YNFKEQ. Unmatched junction bases numbered 4, after V lost 0 bases and J lost 2 bases. This CDR3 has 17 amino acids. CDR3 amino acids: CASSQDLAGVNTGELFF. The CDR3 coding sequence is TGTGCCAGCAGCCAAGATTTAGCGGGAGTTAACACCGGGGAGCTGTTTTTT.

The V and J genes are TRBV2 and TRBJ1-2; D is perhaps TRBD1 (5 bases). Germline CDR1 and CDR2: SNHLY and FYNNEI. The CDR3 covers 15 residues. Trimming took 5 bases from V and 4 from J, leaving 17 bases between them. The CDR3 bases are TGTGCCAGCAGTTCCCCTGGAGGGGTGGGCTATGGCTACACCTTC. Its protein is CASSSPGGVGYGYTF.

The chain employs TRBV30 and TRBJ2-2; unclear D gene. The length of the CDR3 is 12 residues. Germline lookup yields CDR1 GTSNPN and CDR2 SVGIG (reference sequence). Trimming stripped 2 bases from V and 6 bases from J, with 7 bases between. CDR3 loop: CAWSLGSGELFF. In DNA, the CDR3 is TGTGCCTGGAGTCTCGGTTCCGGGGAGCTGTTTTTT.

The chain has TRBV29-1 and TRBJ2-2, with D perhaps assigned TRBD1 or TRBD2 (6 bases each). Germline assignment: CDR1 SQVTM and CDR2 ANQGSEA. This CDR3 comprises 12 residues. V dropped 6 bases and J dropped 7 bases, with 12 bases sitting between them. The CDR3 loop is CSVVGGHGELFF. In DNA form, the CDR3 reads TGCAGCGTCGTCGGGGGCCACGGGGAGCTGTTTTTT.

This clone appeared once. This sample also contains other DNA sequences that code for the same CDR3. This chain links TRBV7-9 with TRBJ2-1; D gene ambiguous. The ends were cut back, 5 bases at V and 8 bases at J, with 10 bases in the middle. CDR1 and CDR2 (germline): SEHNR, FQNEAQ (reference sequence). The CDR3 extends over 12 amino acids. CDR3 nucleotides: TGTGCCAGCAGCCCCACCTGGGATGAGCAGTTCTTC. Protein product: CASSPTWDEQFF.

The rearrangement joins TRBV29-1 to TRBJ2-3, with 9 bases lining up with TRBD2. CDR3 size: 13 residues. Looked up from germline, CDR1 is SQVTM and CDR2 is ANQGSEA. J gave up 2 bases and V 7 bases, and 4 bases lay outside the gene matches. The CDR3 region has the DNA TGCAGCGGCACTAGCGGGCCCACAGATACGCAGTATTTT. This codes for CSGTSGPTDTQYF.

The chain recombines TRBV27 with TRBJ2-6; the D is unclear. The length of the CDR3 is 15 residues. CDR1 MNHEY and CDR2 SMNVEV come from the germline V gene (reference sequence). With 0 bases removed from V and 4 bases from J, the gap between germline ends came to 7 bases. DNA for the CDR3: TGTGCCAGCAGTTTATCAGAATCCGGGGCCAACGTCCTGACTTTC. Its translation: CASSLSESGANVLTF.

V usage is TRBV15 and J usage is TRBJ2-3, with a weak D call TRBD2 (6 bases). Germline V lookup: CDR1 LNHNV, CDR2 YYDKDF (reference sequence). V lost 1 base and J lost 3, with 11 bases in between. This CDR3 has 15 amino acids. The CDR3 loop reads CATSRVLALTDTQYF. CDR3 sequence (DNA): TGTGCCACCAGCAGAGTTCTAGCGCTGACAGATACGCAGTATTTT.